Presented here are 10 T cell receptor beta chains from one specimen sequenced in a study of naive and memory T cell subsets. Two oligonucleotides, mixed equimolar, formed the beta constant-region primer covering TRBC1 and TRBC2. Each CDR3 protein is one row after TCRdb ran MiXCR on the UMI-ligation and nested PCR reads. The sample yields some 87,000 distinct CDR3 sequences, 6% to 7.5% seen once. Input material: central memory CD4+ T cells from blood. The receptors here all came from a human donor in good health.

By sample share, this clonotype is large. This chain joins TRBV7-8 and TRBJ1-5, with TRBD1 as a possible D gene (5 bases). The CDR3 is made up of 14 amino acids. The germline V gene encodes CDR1 SGHVS and CDR2 FQNEAQ. The ends were cut back, 4 bases at V and 7 bases at J, with 14 bases in the middle. CDR3 amino acids: CASSSGTGTQPQHF. The CDR3 bases are TGTGCCAGCAGCTCAGGAACAGGAACCCAGCCCCAGCATTTT.

This clonotype has a count of ten or more. V usage is TRBV20-1 and J usage is TRBJ1-4; D not certain. Germline lookup yields CDR1 DFQATT and CDR2 SNEGSKA (reference sequence). This CDR3 is 13 amino acids long. Trimming cost V 1 base and J 3 bases, with 6 bases left between them. CDR3 DNA: TGCAGTGCTAGAGCAACTTCTAATGAAAAACTGTTTTTT. Translation: CSARATSNEKLFF.

This clonotype was found many times. The CDR3 bases are TGTGCCAGCAGCTCTAGCGGGAGCACAGATACGCAGTATTTT. Translation: CASSSSGSTDTQYF. The V call is TRBV12-3 or TRBV12-4, the J call TRBJ2-3, with 8 bases fitting TRBD2. Losses at the gene ends were 6 bases for V and 0 bases for J; bases not matched to a gene: 2. This CDR3 comprises 14 residues.

This clonotype was seen many times. The V and J genes are TRBV10-3 and TRBJ2-3; D unresolved. Germline CDR1 and CDR2: ENHRY and SYGVKD. Between the trimmed V and J ends, which lost 8 bases and 0 bases, there was a span of 15 bases. The CDR3 is made up of 15 amino acids. The CDR3 reads CAIGQDGTSTDTQYF. CDR3 DNA: TGTGCCATCGGTCAGGACGGTACTAGCACAGATACGCAGTATTTT.

This chain connects TRBV29-1 to TRBJ2-7; 7 positions agree with TRBD1. The J segment lost 2 bases and the V segment lost 3 bases, leaving 10 bases of the junction unmatched. CDR3 length: 15 amino acids. The germline gives CDR1 SQVTM, CDR2 ANQGSEA. CDR3 DNA: TGCAGCGTTGACTGGCAGGGGCAGGGGGCCTACGAGCAGTACTTC. Amino acid sequence: CSVDWQGQGAYEQYF.

Many counts were recorded for this clonotype. The rearrangement joins TRBV20-1 to TRBJ1-3; no clear D. Germline V lookup: CDR1 DFQATT, CDR2 SNEGSKA (reference sequence). The V end was cut by 6 bases, the J end by 0 bases, with 18 bases between. CDR3 size: 16 residues. The CDR3 DNA reads TGCAGTGCCTCAAGAGGGAATCGACACTCTGGAAACACCATATATTTT. Translation gives CSASRGNRHSGNTIYF.

At least ten counts were recorded for this clonotype. This chain connects TRBV12-3 or TRBV12-4 to TRBJ1-4; D remains unclear. The CDR3 totals 15 residues. Trimming left V 7 bases short and J 7 bases short, with 19 bases between. CDR3 sequence (DNA): TGTGCCAGCACCTTGGGGTCGGGGTCGGGTGAAAAACTGTTTTTT. Its translation is CASTLGSGSGEKLFF.

This clonotype occurred many times. The chain couples TRBV12-3 or TRBV12-4 to TRBJ1-1; D uncertain. The CDR3 runs 14 residues. V was trimmed by 7 bases and J by 6 bases, leaving 18 bases between them. The CDR3 sequence: CASNHRRLSSEAFF. The CDR3 region has the DNA TGTGCCAGCAACCACCGTCGGTTAAGCTCTGAAGCTTTCTTT.

This clonotype was seen only a few times. The chain uses TRBV6-2 or TRBV6-3 and TRBJ2-5, with D unclear. The CDR3 is made up of 13 amino acids. Trimming cost V 7 bases and J 13 bases, with 22 bases left between them. Germline assignment: CDR1 MNHEY and CDR2 SVGEGT. This chain's CDR3 is CASTTSVPRSVYF. The CDR3 DNA sequence: TGTGCCAGCACCACCTCTGTTCCGAGATCCGTGTACTTC.

This clonotype was observed many times. This chain links TRBV6-5 with TRBJ1-5; a weak D match, TRBD1 (5 bases). This CDR3 is built from 13 residues. Germline assignment: CDR1 MNHEY and CDR2 SVGAGI. V lost 4 bases and J 4 bases, leaving 8 bases between the germline ends. CDR3 nucleotides: TGTGCCAGCAGTTTGGACAAAAATCAGCCCCAGCATTTT. Protein: CASSLDKNQPQHF.